This TCR beta chain comes out of a study of T cell changes during pregnancy in multiple sclerosis. The CDR3 is made up of 13 amino acids. Germline CDR1 reads LGHNA; CDR2 reads YSLEER. The ends were cut back, 0 bases at V and 4 bases at J, with 6 bases in the middle. The repertoire was sequenced with immunoSEQ multiplex PCR; TCRdb's copy has only in-frame clones and lacks some. This table has approximately 40,000 clones, approximately 96% appearing once. As to this clone: This same CDR3 is encoded by further DNA sequences in the sample.

This sample comprised peripheral blood, obtained in the second trimester of pregnancy. This TCR derives from a female donor with multiple sclerosis, enrolled in a pregnancy study. The V gene is TRBV4-3, the J gene TRBJ1-1; D call uncertain. CDR3: CASSQDRGTEAFF. As DNA, the CDR3 is TGCGCCAGCAGCCAAGATCGGGGCACTGAAGCTTTCTTT.